The 24 T cell receptor beta chains below all came from one sample that was sequenced in a study of PD-1 blockade in classical Hodgkin lymphoma. Described time point: cycle 4 day 1 (C4D1), after 5 to 7 weeks of nivolumab. All trial patients relapsed after autologous stem cell transplantation. Sequencing used immunoSEQ multiplex PCR; TCRdb keeps in-frame clones, though not all of them. This sample has 15,000 to 20,000 clones, with about 65% found just once. The material sequenced was peripheral blood mononuclear cells (PBMCs), taken before the fourth cycle of nivolumab. The origin of the receptors is a human donor with classical Hodgkin lymphoma.

J is TRBJ2-5 and V is TRBV30, with 9 positions matching TRBD2. This CDR3 spans 14 amino acids. From germline, CDR1 is GTSNPN and CDR2 SVGIG (reference sequence). Unmatched junction bases numbered 3, after V lost 0 bases and J lost 4 bases. CDR3 sequence reads: CAWSVLLAGETQYF. The CDR3 nucleotides read TGTGCCTGGAGTGTACTACTAGCGGGAGAGACCCAGTACTTC. The whole variable domain, filled in from reference TRBV30 and TRBJ2-5, reads SQTIHQWPATLVQPVGSPLSLECTVEGTSNPNLYWYRQAAGRGLQLLFYSVGIGQISSEVPQNLSASRPQDRQFILSSKKLLLSDSGFYLCAWSVLLAGETQYFGPGTRLLVL.

The chain combines TRBV5-6 with TRBJ1-5; 9 bases line up with TRBD1. CDR1 is SGHDT, CDR2 YYEEEE, per germline. The CDR3 loop spans 17 amino acids. With V trimmed by 4 bases and J by 0 bases, 8 bases remained unmatched. CDR3 DNA: TGTGCCAGCAGCCTGACAGGGGGATACTATAGCAATCAGCCCCAGCATTTT. This translates into CASSLTGGYYSNQPQHF.

This clone has just a few counts. V usage is TRBV7-6 and J usage is TRBJ2-7, with D possibly matching TRBD2 (5 bases). Trimming stripped 1 base from V and 4 bases from J, with 11 bases between. The CDR3 covers 14 residues. The germline V gene has CDR1 SGHVS and CDR2 FNYEAQ. For the CDR3, the DNA is TGTGCCAGCAGCTTAGAGGGAGATGGTTACGAGCAGTACTTC. Protein: CASSLEGDGYEQYF.

This clone came up a few times. CDR3 residues: CASSIVPSGVGNEQFF. CDR3 bases: TGTGCCAGTAGTATAGTCCCTAGCGGGGTGGGAAATGAGCAGTTCTTC. V is TRBV19 and J is TRBJ2-1; 9 nucleotides agree with TRBD2. The V gene's germline CDR1 is LNHDA and CDR2 SQIVND (reference sequence). This CDR3 comprises 16 residues. Unmatched junction bases numbered 8, after V lost 1 base and J lost 7 bases.

J is TRBJ2-5 and V is TRBV5-1; D remains unclear. The end of the DNA is better explained by TRBJ2-7, so the J call may be wrong. This CDR3 is 14 amino acids long. CDR1 is SGHRS, CDR2 YFSETQ, per germline. The CDR3 DNA follows: TGCGCCAGCAGCCCAGGCGCGAGCTCCTACGAGCAGTACTTC. Its translation: CASSPGASSYEQYF.

V gene TRBV28 combines with J gene TRBJ2-3, with D possibly matching TRBD1 (7 bases). The CDR3 extends over 17 amino acids. Trimming removed 5 bases from V and 2 bases from J, with 20 bases in between. Per germline, CDR1 MDHEN and CDR2 SYDVKM. In DNA, the CDR3 is TGTGCCAGCAGTCCACCAGCAGGGGGAGGTTCCACAGATACGCAGTATTTT. Protein sequence: CASSPPAGGGSTDTQYF.

This clone was seen once. V gene TRBV28 combines with J gene TRBJ2-5, with 16 positions matching TRBD2. J gave up 2 bases and V 5 bases, and 8 bases lay outside the gene matches. Per germline, CDR1 MDHEN and CDR2 SYDVKM. The CDR3 runs 18 residues. DNA of the CDR3: TGTGCCAGCAGTCAACCACCGGGACTAGCGGGAGGGCAAGAGACCCAGTACTTC. Translating it yields CASSQPPGLAGGQETQYF.

V gene TRBV28 combines with J gene TRBJ1-5; 9 nucleotides match TRBD1. This CDR3 comprises 15 residues. CDR1 and CDR2 (germline): MDHEN, SYDVKM. V dropped 4 bases and J dropped 6; count of bases not matched to a gene: 7. CDR3 DNA sequence: TGTGCCAGCAGTTCGCCGGGGACAGGGATTCAGCCCCAGCATTTT. Translation: CASSSPGTGIQPQHF. Using reference TRBV28 and TRBJ1-5 for the parts outside the CDR3, the full variable domain is DVKVTQSSRYLVKRTGEKVFLECVQDMDHENMFWYRQDPGLGLRLIYFSYDVKMKEKGDIPEGYSVSREKKERFSLILESASTNQTSMYLCASSSPGTGIQPQHFGDGTRLSIL.

The gene calls are TRBV6-5 and TRBJ2-1; TRBD2 agrees at 14 bases. The CDR3 totals 15 residues. Unmatched junction bases numbered 6, after V lost 7 bases and J lost 7 bases. Germline loops: CDR1 MNHEY, CDR2 SVGAGI. CDR3 loop: CASKAGTSGRNEQFF. In nucleotides, the CDR3 is TGTGCCAGCAAGGCCGGGACTAGCGGGAGAAATGAGCAGTTCTTC.

J is TRBJ2-7 and V is TRBV7-3; D call uncertain. The CDR3 sequence is 13 residues long. Trimming cost V 5 bases and J 2 bases, with 10 bases left between them. The germline gives CDR1 SGHTA, CDR2 FQGTGA. CDR3 sequence reads: CASSHGAAYEQYF. The CDR3 nucleotides are TGTGCCAGCAGCCACGGCGCCGCCTACGAGCAGTACTTC.

This clone has only a few counts. The rearrangement uses TRBV19 and TRBJ2-2, with D possibly matching TRBD2 (6 bases). CDR3 size: 17 residues. The germline V gene encodes CDR1 LNHDA and CDR2 SQIVND (reference sequence). Trimming took off 7 bases at V and 0 bases at J, with 18 bases between the two ends. CDR3 region: CASISGTYSPNTGELFF. The CDR3 DNA sequence: TGTGCCAGTATCTCCGGGACTTACTCCCCGAACACCGGGGAGCTGTTTTTT.

The chain has TRBV11-1 and TRBJ2-5; 7 bases are shared with TRBD1. V gave up 1 base and J gave up 3 bases; unmatched junction bases: 2. The germline V gene encodes CDR1 SGHAT and CDR2 FQDESV (reference sequence). The CDR3 has 14 residues. CDR3 in amino acids: CASSLGDSKETQYF. CDR3 DNA: TGTGCCAGCAGCTTAGGGGACAGCAAAGAGACCCAGTACTTC.

This chain joins TRBV7-9 and TRBJ2-1; D unresolved. Trimming pared 5 bases from V and 7 bases from J, leaving 9 bases between. The CDR3 length is 12 residues. CDR1 and CDR2 (germline): SEHNR, FQNEAQ (reference sequence). The CDR3 reads CASSVSVNEQFF. CDR3 nucleotide sequence: TGTGCCAGCAGCGTCAGTGTGAATGAGCAGTTCTTC.

The V call is TRBV7-9, the J call TRBJ1-2, with a possible D match to TRBD1 (6 bases). The length of the CDR3 is 13 residues. Deletions cut 6 bases from V and 4 bases from J, with 12 bases between. Germline lookup yields CDR1 SEHNR and CDR2 FQNEAQ (reference sequence). The CDR3 DNA reads as TGTGCCAGCAGGGACAGCCCTGTCTATGGCTACACCTTC. Protein: CASRDSPVYGYTF.

This chain uses TRBV7-2 with TRBJ2-3, with unresolved D. The CDR3 totals 15 residues. Germline loops: CDR1 SGHTA, CDR2 FQGNSA. The V gene lost 0 bases and the J gene lost 6 bases, with 13 bases spanning the gap. The CDR3 DNA follows: TGTGCCAGCAGCTTAGCGGGAATCCCGGGCGATACGCAGTATTTT. Translating it yields CASSLAGIPGDTQYF.

By share, this clone counts as medium-sized. The gene calls are TRBV6-5 and TRBJ2-7; D may correspond to TRBD1 or TRBD2 (5 bases each). V was cut by 0 bases and J by 6 bases, with 18 bases left in between. This CDR3 spans 16 amino acids. The germline gives CDR1 MNHEY, CDR2 SVGAGI. The CDR3 DNA is TGTGCCAGCAGTTACTCGAGGGGCGGCTCACGGGTCGAGCAGTACTTC. Its translation is CASSYSRGGSRVEQYF.

The chain employs TRBV28 and TRBJ1-4; 8 nucleotides match TRBD1. This CDR3 is built from 16 residues. The germline V gene encodes CDR1 MDHEN and CDR2 SYDVKM. Losses at the gene ends were 5 bases for V and 4 bases for J; bases not matched to a gene: 9. CDR3 amino acids: CASSIETGAGNEKLFF. DNA of the CDR3: TGTGCCAGCAGTATCGAGACAGGGGCCGGTAATGAAAAACTGTTTTTT.

This clone has only a few counts. The genes are TRBV13 and TRBJ2-3, with 9 bases lining up with TRBD2. With 4 bases clipped from V and 0 bases from J, the junction kept 2 bases outside the gene matches. CDR1 PRHDT and CDR2 FYEKMQ come from the germline V gene (reference sequence). The CDR3 extends over 15 amino acids. DNA of the CDR3: TGTGCCAGCAGCTCAACTAGCGGGAGCACAGATACGCAGTATTTT. Its protein product is CASSSTSGSTDTQYF. Based on the CDR3 plus reference TRBV13 and TRBJ2-3, the full variable domain is AAGVIQSPRHLIKEKRETATLKCYPIPRHDTVYWYQQGPGQDPQFLISFYEKMQSDKGSIPDRFSAQQFSDYHSELNMSSLELGDSALYFCASSSTSGSTDTQYFGPGTRLTVL.

V and J are TRBV7-9 and TRBJ2-5; no definite D call. V lost 1 base, J lost 4 bases, and 4 bases lay in between. CDR1 is SEHNR and CDR2 is FQNEAQ in the germline V gene (reference sequence). The CDR3 contains 12 residues. The CDR3 DNA reads TGTGCCAGCAGCTTAGTAGGAGAGACCCAGTACTTC. This codes for CASSLVGETQYF. Full variable domain (outside the CDR3, taken from reference TRBV7-9 and TRBJ2-5): DTGVSQNPRHKITKRGQNVTFRCDPISEHNRLYWYRQTLGQGPEFLTYFQNEAQLEKSRLLSDRFSAERPKGSFSTLEIQRTEQGDSAMYLCASSLVGETQYFGPGTRLLVL.

This clone was counted only a few times. The chain uses TRBV29-1 and TRBJ1-2; maybe TRBD1 (5 bases). V was shortened by 4 bases and J by 4 bases, with 7 bases between the two germline ends. Germline CDR1 is SQVTM and CDR2 is ANQGSEA. This CDR3 spans 11 amino acids. The CDR3 spells CSVARAYGYTF. The CDR3 DNA reads TGCAGCGTTGCCAGGGCCTATGGCTACACCTTC.

The chain uses TRBV5-1 and TRBJ2-1, with TRBD2 matching 10 bases. Germline V gives CDR1 SGHRS, CDR2 YFSETQ. Trimming took 7 bases from V and 5 from J; bases not matched to a gene: 6. The CDR3 has 14 amino acids. The chain's CDR3 is CASRGLAENNEQFF. Written as DNA, the CDR3 is TGCGCCAGCCGCGGACTAGCGGAAAACAATGAGCAGTTCTTC.

The J gene is TRBJ2-1, the V gene TRBV10-3; 11 bases fit TRBD2. Germline trimming cut 10 bases from V and 3 bases from J; bases unmatched to any gene: 11. The CDR3 runs to 16 residues. Germline V gene lookup returns CDR1 ENHRY and CDR2 SYGVKD. The CDR3 DNA reads TGTGCCAGCAGACAAGGGACTAGCGGTCTCTACAATGAGCAGTTCTTC. The encoded protein is CASRQGTSGLYNEQFF.

The chain couples TRBV13 to TRBJ1-2; 9 bases fit TRBD1. Germline V gives CDR1 PRHDT, CDR2 FYEKMQ (reference sequence). V was clipped by 7 bases and J by 10 bases; unmatched bases: 13. The CDR3 runs to 14 residues. CDR3 sequence reads: CASISGQGPPVYTF. The CDR3 DNA sequence: TGTGCCAGCATCTCCGGACAGGGGCCTCCGGTCTACACCTTC.

This chain links TRBV6-5 with TRBJ2-3, with D unclear. This CDR3 has 14 residues. V lost 4 bases and J 6 bases, leaving 14 bases between the germline ends. The germline V gene has CDR1 MNHEY and CDR2 SVGAGI. CDR3 amino acids: CASSFTLQVDTQYF. CDR3 nucleotide sequence: TGTGCCAGCAGTTTCACCCTACAAGTGGATACGCAGTATTTT.